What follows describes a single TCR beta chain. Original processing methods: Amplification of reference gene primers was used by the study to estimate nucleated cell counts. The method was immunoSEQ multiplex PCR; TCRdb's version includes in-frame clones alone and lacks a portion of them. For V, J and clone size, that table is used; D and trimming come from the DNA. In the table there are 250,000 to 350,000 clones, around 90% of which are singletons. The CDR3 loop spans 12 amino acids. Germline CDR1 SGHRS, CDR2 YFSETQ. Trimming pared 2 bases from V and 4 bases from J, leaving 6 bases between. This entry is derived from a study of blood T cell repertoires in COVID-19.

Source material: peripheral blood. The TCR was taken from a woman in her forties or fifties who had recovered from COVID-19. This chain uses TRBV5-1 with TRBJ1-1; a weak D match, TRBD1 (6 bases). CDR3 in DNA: TGCGCCAGCAGCTTCAGGGGCACTGAAGCTTTCTTT. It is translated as CASSFRGTEAFF. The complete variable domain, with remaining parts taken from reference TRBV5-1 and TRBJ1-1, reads KAGVTQTPRYLIKTRGQQVTLSCSPISGHRSVSWYQQTPGQGLQFLFEYFSETQRNKGNFPGRFSGRQFSNSRSEMNVSTLELGDSALYLCASSFRGTEAFFGQGTRLTVV.